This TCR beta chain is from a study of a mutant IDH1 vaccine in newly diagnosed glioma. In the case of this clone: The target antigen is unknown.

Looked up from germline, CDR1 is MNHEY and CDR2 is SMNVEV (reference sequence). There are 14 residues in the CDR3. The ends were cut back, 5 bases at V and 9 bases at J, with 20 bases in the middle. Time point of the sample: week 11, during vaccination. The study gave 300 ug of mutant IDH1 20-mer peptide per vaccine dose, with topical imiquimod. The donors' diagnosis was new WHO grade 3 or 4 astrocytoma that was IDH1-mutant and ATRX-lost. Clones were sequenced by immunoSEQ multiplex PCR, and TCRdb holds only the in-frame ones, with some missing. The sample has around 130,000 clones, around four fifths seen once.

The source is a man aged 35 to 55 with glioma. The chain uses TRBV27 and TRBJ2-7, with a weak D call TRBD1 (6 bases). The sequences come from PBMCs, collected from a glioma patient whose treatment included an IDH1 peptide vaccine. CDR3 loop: CASSTPTGRAMQYF. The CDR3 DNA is TGTGCCAGCAGTACCCCGACAGGCCGTGCGATGCAGTACTTC.